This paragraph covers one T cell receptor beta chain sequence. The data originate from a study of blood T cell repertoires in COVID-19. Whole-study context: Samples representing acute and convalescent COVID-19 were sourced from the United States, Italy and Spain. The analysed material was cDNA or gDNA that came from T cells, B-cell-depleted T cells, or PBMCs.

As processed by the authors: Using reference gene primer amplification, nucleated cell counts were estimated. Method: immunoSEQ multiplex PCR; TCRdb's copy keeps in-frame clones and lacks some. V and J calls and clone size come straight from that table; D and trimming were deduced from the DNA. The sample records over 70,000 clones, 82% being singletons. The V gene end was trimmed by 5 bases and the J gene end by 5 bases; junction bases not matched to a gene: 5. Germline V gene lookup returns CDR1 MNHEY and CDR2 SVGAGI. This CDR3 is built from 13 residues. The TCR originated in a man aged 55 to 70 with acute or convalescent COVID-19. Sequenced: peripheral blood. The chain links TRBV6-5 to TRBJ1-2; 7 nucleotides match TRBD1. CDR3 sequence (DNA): TGTGCCAGCAGTCCGGACAGGCAGTATGGCTACACCTTC. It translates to CASSPDRQYGYTF.